One sample yielded the 9 T cell receptor beta chains listed below, sequenced in a study of blood T cells in healthy people across ages (dated by TCRdb to 2015 to 2017). Receptor amplification or capture employed 5' RACE. TCRdb names Illumina HiSeq 2500 as the instrument used. A second PCR of roughly 7 to 11 cycles was performed with a sample-barcoded 5' primer and a J-beta primer mix. TCRdb reworked the public reads: Q25 trimming with fastp, MiXCR clone assembly, productive beta chains retained. Entries are consolidated by CDR3 protein sequence, retaining the most common genes and DNA. This sample gives around 520,000 distinct CDR3 sequences in total; roughly a quarter of them show up just once. The biggest ten clones account for approximately 3.7% of the sample. The same specimen was also included in a second study, on T cells of mothers and their children.

Input material: blood. The receptors derive from a boy aged 2 to 10 in good health.

The chain links TRBV9 to TRBJ2-3; 10 bases are shared with TRBD1. Germline assignment: CDR1 SGDLS and CDR2 YYNGEE. V shed 3 bases and J 2 bases; nucleotides not matched to a gene: 3. The CDR3 is made up of 15 amino acids. This CDR3 is CASSAGQGFTDTQYF. The CDR3 DNA reads TGTGCCAGCAGCGCGGGACAGGGGTTCACAGATACGCAGTATTTT. Supplemented by reference TRBV9 and TRBJ2-3, the full variable domain reads DSGVTQTPKHLITATGQRVTLRCSPRSGDLSVYWYQQSLDQGLQFLIQYYNGEERAKGNILERFSAQQFPDLHSELNLSSLELGDSALYFCASSAGQGFTDTQYFGPGTRLTVL.

V gene TRBV6-1 combines with J gene TRBJ1-1; 8 bases line up with TRBD1. From germline, CDR1 is MNHNS and CDR2 SASEGT. This CDR3 comprises 14 residues. With 5 bases clipped from V and 4 bases from J, the junction kept 6 bases outside the gene matches. In nucleotides, the CDR3 is TGTGCCAGCAGTTCAAAACAGGGGGGCACTGAAGCTTTCTTT. This gives the protein CASSSKQGGTEAFF.

In its sample, this clonotype was seen a few times. This chain connects TRBV9 to TRBJ2-2; D is perhaps TRBD1 (5 bases). CDR3 size: 15 residues. Germline assignment: CDR1 SGDLS and CDR2 YYNGEE. The V end was cut by 0 bases, the J end by 4 bases, with 10 bases between. CDR3 residues: CASSVGRVGTGELFF. The CDR3 DNA follows: TGTGCCAGCAGCGTAGGCAGGGTCGGCACCGGGGAGCTGTTTTTT.

The rearrangement links TRBV10-3 to TRBJ2-3, with D tentatively TRBD2 (6 bases). CDR3 length equals 14 residues. CDR1 and CDR2 (germline): ENHRY, SYGVKD. Trimming took off 2 bases at V and 4 bases at J, with 10 bases between the two ends. CDR3 bases: TGTGCCATCAGTGAGGGGGCTAGCGCAGATACGCAGTATTTT. It yields the protein CAISEGASADTQYF.

This clonotype was observed at least ten times. V usage is TRBV27 and J usage is TRBJ1-5; 8 bases line up with TRBD1. J was trimmed by 3 bases and V by 5 bases; bases with no gene match: 9. CDR1 and CDR2 (germline): MNHEY, SMNVEV (reference sequence). There are 16 residues in the CDR3. The CDR3 bases are TGTGCCAGCAGTGCCCTGGACAGGGCGTTCAATCAGCCCCAGCATTTT. Its protein is CASSALDRAFNQPQHF.

The chain uses TRBV4-3 and TRBJ2-3; no reliable D call. The CDR3 sequence is 15 residues long. V was clipped by 1 base and J by 2 bases, with 10 bases between them. From germline, CDR1 is LGHNA and CDR2 YSLEER. CDR3 DNA: TGCGCCAGCAGCCAAGGCGCCTTACCCACAGATACGCAGTATTTT. This gives the protein CASSQGALPTDTQYF.

The rearrangement links TRBV27 to TRBJ2-2, with TRBD2 matching 7 bases. Germline values: CDR1 MNHEY, CDR2 SMNVEV (reference sequence). The CDR3 runs to 17 residues. With V trimmed by 3 bases and J by 1 base, 8 bases remained unmatched. CDR3 sequence (DNA): TGTGCCAGCAGTTTGGCGGGAGTGAGTAAGAACACCGGGGAGCTGTTTTTT. It specifies CASSLAGVSKNTGELFF.

The chain carries TRBV19 and TRBJ1-1; 8 nucleotides align to TRBD1. With V trimmed by 8 bases and J by 5 bases, 10 bases remained unmatched. In germline, CDR1 is LNHDA, CDR2 SQIVND (reference sequence). The CDR3 runs 14 residues. The CDR3 DNA sequence: TGTGCCAGTCGGTGGACAGGGAGAAAAACTGAAGCTTTCTTT. Amino acid sequence: CASRWTGRKTEAFF.

This sequence joins TRBV27 and TRBJ1-2; D is uncertain. Germline V CDR1 and CDR2: MNHEY, SMNVEV (reference sequence). The V gene lost 2 bases and the J gene lost 4 bases, with 14 bases spanning the gap. This CDR3 comprises 15 residues. CDR3 sequence: CASSLGIRSSYGYTF. CDR3 nucleotide sequence: TGTGCCAGCAGTTTAGGAATCAGGTCGAGCTATGGCTACACCTTC.